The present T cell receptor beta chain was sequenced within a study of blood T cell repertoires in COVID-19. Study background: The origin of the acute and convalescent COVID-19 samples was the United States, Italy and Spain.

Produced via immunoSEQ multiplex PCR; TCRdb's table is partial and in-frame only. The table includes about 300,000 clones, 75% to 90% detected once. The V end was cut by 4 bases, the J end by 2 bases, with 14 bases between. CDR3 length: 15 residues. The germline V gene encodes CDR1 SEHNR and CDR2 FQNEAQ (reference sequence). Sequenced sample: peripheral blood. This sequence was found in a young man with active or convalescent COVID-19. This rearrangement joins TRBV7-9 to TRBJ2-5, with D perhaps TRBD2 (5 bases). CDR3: CASSSRPRRQETQYF. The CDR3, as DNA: TGTGCCAGCAGCTCCCGGCCCCGGAGGCAAGAGACCCAGTACTTC.